This TCR beta chain was observed in a study of blood T cells in healthy people across ages. Broader study findings: Diversity was higher, and naive CD4+ cells more numerous, in long-lived donors than in aged donors.

The second PCR ran about 6 to 12 cycles with a sample-barcoded 5' primer and J-beta primers. MiXCR, run by TCRdb on the 5' RACE reads, gives a single entry per CDR3 protein. The sample includes approximately 2,000,000 distinct CDR3 sequences, about two fifths of them seen just once. CDR1 SGHRS and CDR2 YFSETQ come from the germline V gene. CDR3 length: 14 amino acids. Each sample used at least 6 million PBMCs. A note on this clonotype: Its antigen remains unknown.

Sequenced sample: blood. This clonotype was obtained from a human donor in good health. This chain connects TRBV5-1 to TRBJ2-4, with a possible D match to TRBD1 (5 bases). The DNA end favors TRBJ2-7, so the J call may be wrong. The CDR3: CASSLDGASVEQYF. The DNA for the CDR3 is TGCGCCAGCAGCTTGGATGGGGCCTCCGTCGAGCAGTACTTC.